This entry describes one T cell receptor (beta chain). This clonotype was observed at least ten times. No cognate antigen has been identified for it. No much larger clone is present one base from it, and per-base qualities are unavailable. Within a library made for alpha chains, this beta chain is off target, and its count is uninformative. This sample was included in a study of spatial heterogeneity in lung cancer (dated by TCRdb to between 2018 and 2020). Regarding the research as a whole: Beta-chain transcripts were consistently detected in greater numbers than alpha-chain transcripts, which likely reflects a higher abundance of beta-chain transcripts. In non-small cell lung cancer, the study made a quantitative comparison of TCR alpha and beta repertoires among multiple tumor regions, matched nontumor lung and blood. In the raw uncorrected reads, each unique combination of TCR and UMI appeared more than ten times on average. Nonsynonymous mutation counts, determined by whole-exome sequencing of tumor tissue, were related to TCR repertoire features. Both alpha and beta chains were TCR-sequenced in 220 or so tumor regions, 64 matched nontumor lung samples and some 50 PBMC samples obtained at surgery.

The paper as a whole reports these results and caveats: Confirming at a functional level the hypothesis that regional TCRs recognize regional mutations was considered to require additional single-cell paired TCR alpha and beta sequencing.

CDR1 and CDR2, looked up from the germline V gene (reference sequence), are SEHNR and FQNEAQ. Including the terminal cysteine and phenylalanine, the CDR3 comprises 14 residues. Only CDR3 DNA remains: 42 bases, in frame from the first base. The junction shows trimming of 6 bases on V and 2 bases on J, plus 13 bases between the germline ends. The time point tag for this specimen amounts to: sample taken at primary tumor resection. Whole RNA extracted from tumor and nontumor lung tissue, or from cryopreserved PBMC samples, was used for TCR sequencing without cell sorting. Samples were obtained from about 69 patients with early-stage, untreated non-small cell lung cancer from the lung TRACERx cohort. A patient was chosen for TCR sequencing only when enough RNA was available from at least two tumor regions. Before selection, tumor and adjacent nontumor lung specimens were reviewed by a lung pathologist.

Libraries were constructed by 5' RACE. The sequencer listed for this sample is NextSeq 500. To allow correction of PCR and sequencing errors, the TCR library protocol tagged every TCR cDNA molecule with a unique molecular identifier. Processing in the source paper ran as follows. TCR identification, UMI-based error correction and CDR3 extraction were all carried out with Decombinator tools. Expanded TCRs were defined as those above a frequency of 2 per 1,000, corresponding to the top 1% of the tumor frequency distribution. Rényi diversity was computed with the R vegan package after subsampling each repertoire 100 times to 5,000 TCRs. CDR3 similarity networks were built from amino acid triplet string-kernel similarity, connecting CDR3s with pairwise similarity above 0.82. TCRdb's own reprocessing of the public reads used fastp at Q25 and MiXCR and kept productive beta chains. Each entry is one CDR3 protein sequence, shown with its most common DNA and genes. It is TCRdb's table, rather than the study itself, that gives the V and J calls and clone size. This sample comprises approximately 12,000 distinct CDR3 sequences, approximately 6.2% of them detected only once. The ten largest account for about a tenth of the sample.

The sequence links TRBV7-9 to TRBJ1-1; TRBD1 is a possible D gene, resting on 5 matching bases. The sequenced sample was normal lung tissue next to the tumor, obtained at surgery. This TCR came from a male donor with early-stage non-small cell lung cancer. The DNA reads as follows: TGTGCCAGCAGATTAACAGGACGTAACACTGAAGCTTTCTTT. This translates into CASRLTGRNTEAFF.